This is a list of T cell receptor beta chains from one sample in a study of response to subunit inactivated influenza vaccine. TCRdb re-analysed the RT-PCR reads in MiXCR, keeping a single row per CDR3 protein. The sample contains around 480,000 distinct CDR3 sequences, roughly 11% of which appear only once. The sequencing used PBMCs from blood, collected 45 days after vaccination. These receptors all come from a man between 45 and 60 years old who received an inactivated influenza vaccine. The CDR3 runs from the conserved cysteine through the conserved F or W. Fields, in order: V gene, D gene, clone size, J gene, CDR3 protein, CDR3 DNA. A D gene is named only where the DNA matches it firmly. Some rows have no size entry. The others give once, few or many, or a class for an expanded clone.

TRBV7-9	.	many	TRBJ2-7	CASSLRGTFYEQYF	TGTGCCAGCAGCCTCCGCGGAACATTCTACGAGCAGTACTTC
TRBV10-1	.	.	TRBJ2-7	CASGTPGEQYF	TGCGCCAGCGGGACACCTGGGGAGCAGTACTTC
TRBV20-1	.	many	TRBJ2-3	CSARAWGGADTQYF	TGCAGTGCTAGAGCCTGGGGGGGGGCGGATACGCAGTATTTT
TRBV12-3/TRBV12-4	.	many	TRBJ2-5	CASSLVLVETQYF	TGTGCCAGCAGTTTGGTGTTGGTTGAGACCCAGTACTTC
TRBV11-2	.	.	TRBJ2-7	CASRYSSSYEQYF	TGTGCCAGCCGTTACAGTAGCTCCTACGAGCAGTACTTC
TRBV29-1	TRBD2	few	TRBJ2-1	CSVTLAGRYNEQFF	TGCAGCGTTACACTAGCGGGCAGGTACAATGAGCAGTTCTTC
TRBV4-1	TRBD1	few	TRBJ1-1	CASTTGGEGPRLNTEAFF	TGCGCCAGCACTACAGGGGGTGAGGGACCGAGGCTGAACACTGAAGCTTTCTTT
TRBV20-1	.	.	TRBJ1-4	CSARGVNEKLFF	TGCAGTGCTAGGGGAGTTAATGAAAAACTGTTTTTT
TRBV12-3/TRBV12-4	.	few	TRBJ2-2	CASSLAAGKENTGELFF	TGTGCCAGCAGTTTAGCGGCTGGGAAGGAGAACACCGGGGAGCTGTTTTTT
TRBV6-1	.	.	TRBJ1-1	CASSAVPPPMNTEAFF	TGTGCCAGCAGTGCCGTCCCTCCCCCTATGAACACTGAAGCTTTCTTT
TRBV12-3/TRBV12-4	TRBD1	.	TRBJ1-4	CASSLRTGIREKLFF	TGTGCCAGCAGTTTGCGGACAGGGATTCGGGAAAAACTGTTTTTT
TRBV6-2/TRBV6-3	.	few	TRBJ2-2	CASSSGTPLAITGELFF	TGTGCCAGCAGTTCCGGGACTCCTCTCGCTATCACCGGGGAGCTGTTTTTT
TRBV5-1	.	few	TRBJ2-1	CASSLDAYVDEQFF	TGCGCCAGCAGCTTGGACGCCTACGTGGATGAGCAGTTCTTC
TRBV4-3	TRBD2	many	TRBJ2-1	CASSRTTSGNGNEQFF	TGCGCCAGCAGCCGTACGACTAGCGGGAATGGCAATGAGCAGTTCTTC
TRBV5-1	.	few	TRBJ1-6	CASSTGTRDSPLHF	TGCGCCAGCAGCACAGGGACGAGGGATTCACCCCTCCACTTT
TRBV20-1	.	few	TRBJ2-2	CSAGPTVNTGELFF	TGCAGTGCTGGTCCGACAGTGAACACCGGGGAGCTGTTTTTT
TRBV28	.	.	TRBJ1-2	CASSPGGVGFNYGYTF	TGTGCCAGCAGCCCGGGGGGGGTGGGGTTCAACTATGGCTACACCTTC
TRBV6-2/TRBV6-3	.	.	TRBJ2-5	CASSYSSGRLREQETQYF	TGTGCCAGCAGTTACTCGAGTGGGAGACTCCGGGAGCAAGAGACCCAGTACTTC
TRBV5-1	.	many	TRBJ2-6	CASSLWGESSGANVLTF	TGCGCCAGCAGCTTGTGGGGCGAAAGCTCTGGGGCCAACGTCCTGACTTTC
TRBV5-1	.	.	TRBJ2-1	CASSLVAQGSNEQFF	TGCGCCAGCAGCTTGGTGGCACAGGGATCGAATGAGCAGTTCTTC
TRBV5-4	.	.	TRBJ1-5	CASSLDSSWTRFRDQPQHF	TGTGCCAGCAGCTTGGATTCTAGTTGGACAAGGTTTCGAGATCAGCCCCAGCATTTT
TRBV15	TRBD1	.	TRBJ2-7	CATRPNPGQGYEQYF	TGTGCCACCCGACCAAATCCGGGACAGGGGTACGAGCAGTACTTC
TRBV4-3	.	.	TRBJ2-1	CASSQVAGSHNEQFF	TGCGCCAGCAGCCAAGTTGCGGGTAGCCACAATGAGCAGTTCTTC
TRBV20-1	TRBD1	.	TRBJ2-1	CSATPITGTGDNEQFF	TGCAGTGCTACTCCCATTACCGGGACAGGGGACAATGAGCAGTTCTTC
TRBV6-2/TRBV6-3	.	.	TRBJ2-5	CASGSSMTGRETQYF	TGTGCCAGCGGCTCGTCTATGACGGGACGGGAGACCCAGTACTTC
TRBV5-4	.	few	TRBJ1-2	CASSTEGTATYGYTF	TGTGCCAGCAGCACCGAAGGGACGGCGACTTATGGCTACACCTTC
TRBV7-9	.	.	TRBJ2-7	CASSLNGGTYEQYF	TGTGCCAGCAGCTTGAATGGGGGGACCTACGAGCAGTACTTC
TRBV11-1	TRBD2	few	TRBJ2-7	CASSRTGTSGRSSYEQYF	TGTGCCAGCAGCAGAACCGGGACTAGCGGGAGGAGCTCCTACGAGCAGTACTTC
TRBV6-5	.	once	TRBJ2-7	CASSYRRGQLSYEQYF	TGTGCCAGCAGTTACAGGCGGGGACAGCTTTCCTACGAGCAGTACTTC
TRBV20-1	.	few	TRBJ2-5	CSAQRDQETQYF	TGCAGTGCCCAAAGGGACCAAGAGACCCAGTACTTC
TRBV6-1	TRBD2	.	TRBJ2-5	CASLEAGRGETQYF	TGTGCCAGCCTTGAAGCGGGGCGAGGAGAGACCCAGTACTTC
TRBV12-3/TRBV12-4	.	few	TRBJ2-1	CASSRGTSSYNEQFF	TGTGCCAGCTCTCGGGGCACAAGCTCCTACAATGAGCAGTTCTTC
TRBV29-1	.	few	TRBJ2-5	CSAGETQYF	TGCAGCGCCGGGGAGACCCAGTACTTC
TRBV5-1	.	.	TRBJ2-7	CASSLAGFGAYEQYF	TGCGCCAGCAGCTTGGCCGGATTTGGGGCATACGAGCAGTACTTC
TRBV6-5	TRBD2	many	TRBJ2-1	CASSYSESGRATEQFF	TGTGCCAGCAGTTACTCGGAGAGCGGGAGGGCCACTGAGCAGTTCTTC
TRBV4-1	.	.	TRBJ1-1	CASSQPRSRQTNTEAFF	TGCGCCAGCAGCCAACCCCGTAGTCGACAGACGAACACTGAAGCTTTCTTT
TRBV20-1	TRBD2	.	TRBJ2-7	CSALPFSGGAWEQYF	TGCAGTGCCTTACCTTTTAGCGGGGGGGCATGGGAGCAGTACTTC
TRBV28	.	.	TRBJ1-1	CASSLARVGEAFF	TGTGCCAGCAGTTTGGCACGTGTGGGTGAAGCTTTCTTT
TRBV5-6	.	.	TRBJ1-2	CASSRQPNYGYTF	TGTGCCAGCAGCCGACAGCCCAACTATGGCTACACCTTC